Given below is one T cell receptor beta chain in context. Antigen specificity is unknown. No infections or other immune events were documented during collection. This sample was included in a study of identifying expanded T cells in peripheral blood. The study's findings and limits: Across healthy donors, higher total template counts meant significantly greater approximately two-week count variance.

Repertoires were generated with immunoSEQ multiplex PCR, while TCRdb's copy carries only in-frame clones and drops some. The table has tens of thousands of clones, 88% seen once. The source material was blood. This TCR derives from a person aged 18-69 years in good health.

CDR3 nucleotide sequence: TGTGCCAGCAGCCCACGCCCCGGGCGGACAGGCTACGAGCAGTACTTC. Amino acids: CASSPRPGRTGYEQYF. The rearrangement uses TRBV7-2 and TRBJ2-7, with 7 bases lining up with TRBD1. With 5 bases clipped from V and 3 bases from J, the junction kept 13 bases outside the gene matches. In germline, CDR1 is SGHTA, CDR2 FQGNSA. This CDR3 is 16 amino acids long. Full variable domain (outside the CDR3, taken from reference TRBV7-2 and TRBJ2-7): GAGVSQSPSNKVTEKGKDVELRCDPISGHTALYWYRQSLGQGLEFLIYFQGNSAPDKSGLPSDRFSAERTGGSVSTLTIQRTQQEDSAVYLCASSPRPGRTGYEQYFGPGTRLTVT.